Listed here are 31 T cell receptor beta chains from one sample, sequenced in a study of T-cell reconstitution after alpha-beta-depleted transplantation in children (dated by TCRdb to the mid-2010s). Library creation used PCR. The instrument given in TCRdb is Illumina HiSeq 2500. TCR libraries were prepared with molecular barcoding, using unique molecular identifiers to normalize TCRbeta repertoire quantification. TCRdb redid the processing of the public reads, applying fastp at Q25 and MiXCR, and retained in-frame beta chains. Each entry merges the rows of one CDR3 protein and shows their most common DNA and genes. In all, the sample holds about a million distinct CDR3 sequences, and roughly 29% of those were seen once. The top ten hold 28% of the sample. The treatment or condition label corresponds to: allogeneic hematopoietic cell transplantation with graft depleted of TCRalphabeta T cells and CD19 B cells.

The sample was PBMCs, mostly from graft donor cells, taken 360 days after TCRalphabeta/CD19-depleted stem cell transplant. These receptors all come from a boy under three years old who had a stem cell transplant for SCID, so the T cells may come from the graft donor.

This clonotype was found a few times. The rearrangement links TRBV5-6 to TRBJ2-1; no clear D gene. V shed 0 bases and J shed 3 bases, with 7 bases lying between them. This CDR3 spans 14 amino acids. Per germline, CDR1 SGHDT and CDR2 YYEEEE. The chain's CDR3 is CASSLGPDYNEQFF. In nucleotides, the CDR3 is TGTGCCAGCAGCTTGGGCCCAGACTACAATGAGCAGTTCTTC.

This clonotype appeared a few times. The V gene is TRBV6-1, the J gene TRBJ1-2; D remains unclear. The CDR3 is made up of 14 amino acids. V was cut by 6 bases and J by 8 bases, with 19 bases left in between. Germline CDR1 MNHNS, CDR2 SASEGT. The CDR3 bases are TGTGCCAGCAGCCTATCCCGCGGTCTTGACGGCTACACCTTC. Amino acid sequence: CASSLSRGLDGYTF.

The chain recombines TRBV20-1 with TRBJ1-5, with D possibly being TRBD1 (5 bases). Germline V gene data show CDR1 as DFQATT and CDR2 as SNEGSKA (reference sequence). V gave up 1 base and J gave up 5 bases, with 27 bases separating them. The CDR3 is 19 residues long. CDR3 coding DNA: TGCAGTGCTAGAGGTTTAGGGAAACAGGTCCTTATCGGGGATCAGCCCCAGCATTTT. Residues: CSARGLGKQVLIGDQPQHF.

This clonotype was picked up a small number of times. J is TRBJ2-7 and V is TRBV29-1; either TRBD1 or TRBD2 may fit D (5 bases each). This CDR3 has 11 amino acids. The V end lost 7 bases, the J end lost 4 bases, and 11 bases lay between the germline ends. Germline lookup yields CDR1 SQVTM and CDR2 ANQGSEA. In nucleotides, the CDR3 is TGCAGCGCCTGGGACGGTTACGAGCAGTACTTC. It codes for CSAWDGYEQYF.

Only a few counts were recorded for this clonotype. The gene calls are TRBV20-1 and TRBJ1-1; the D is unclear. Germline values: CDR1 DFQATT, CDR2 SNEGSKA (reference sequence). The V end lost 3 bases, the J end lost 0 bases, and 29 bases lay between the germline ends. The CDR3 is 20 amino acids. In DNA, the CDR3 is TGCAGTGCTAGCCATTTAGGTCTTGTTCGGAGGGAGGATTTGAACACTGAAGCTTTCTTT. This codes for CSASHLGLVRREDLNTEAFF.

V is TRBV7-3 and J is TRBJ2-1; D unresolved. There are 17 residues in the CDR3. V was clipped by 5 bases and J by 0 bases, with 17 bases between them. Germline loops: CDR1 SGHTA, CDR2 FQGTGA. The DNA of the CDR3 is TGTGCCAGCAGCGCGCAACGTACTCCCAGCTCCTACAATGAGCAGTTCTTC. As protein: CASSAQRTPSSYNEQFF.

V is TRBV29-1 and J is TRBJ1-1; D may be TRBD1 (5 bases). The CDR3 has 14 amino acids. V was clipped by 2 bases and J by 0 bases, with 10 bases between them. In germline, CDR1 is SQVTM, CDR2 ANQGSEA. CDR3 nucleotide sequence: TGCAGCGTTGAAAGACAGCTGATGAACACTGAAGCTTTCTTT. Translating it yields CSVERQLMNTEAFF.

The rearrangement uses TRBV6-2 or TRBV6-3 and TRBJ2-5; 11 bases line up with TRBD1. The J segment lost 1 base and the V segment lost 5 bases, leaving 9 bases of the junction unmatched. Germline assignment: CDR1 MNHEY and CDR2 SVGEGT. This CDR3 comprises 17 residues. CDR3 loop: CASSHGTGGPFQETQYF. In DNA form, the CDR3 reads TGTGCCAGCAGTCATGGGACAGGGGGTCCTTTCCAAGAGACCCAGTACTTC.

This clonotype has only a few counts. The rearrangement joins TRBV27 to TRBJ2-1, with D perhaps being TRBD1 or TRBD2 (5 bases each). V dropped 0 bases and J dropped 7 bases, with 13 bases sitting between them. Germline values: CDR1 MNHEY, CDR2 SMNVEV (reference sequence). The CDR3 loop spans 15 amino acids. For the CDR3, the DNA is TGTGCCAGCAGTTTATCTAGAGGGGCCGGGAATGAGCAGTTCTTC. Encoded protein: CASSLSRGAGNEQFF.

The chain combines TRBV18 with TRBJ2-3; D unresolved. V shed 0 bases and J shed 0 bases, with 7 bases lying between them. The germline V gene encodes CDR1 KGHSH and CDR2 LQKENI. The CDR3 has 15 residues. CDR3 protein: CASSPPKVSTDTQYF. CDR3 nucleotide sequence: TGTGCCAGCTCACCACCGAAAGTTAGCACAGATACGCAGTATTTT. The full variable domain, completed using reference TRBV18 and TRBJ2-3, is NAGVMQNPRHLVRRRGQEARLRCSPMKGHSHVYWYRQLPEEGLKFMVYLQKENIIDESGMPKERFSAEFPKEGPSILRIQQVVRGDSAAYFCASSPPKVSTDTQYFGPGTRLTVL.

V and J are TRBV2 and TRBJ2-3; TRBD2 is a possible D gene (6 bases). Trimming cost V 8 bases and J 3 bases, with 18 bases left between them. Germline CDR1 reads SNHLY; CDR2 reads FYNNEI. This CDR3 comprises 15 residues. The CDR3 sequence is CASSRDSGGTDTQYF. In DNA form, the CDR3 reads TGTGCCAGCTCACGGGACTCAGGAGGTACAGATACGCAGTATTTT.

Only a few counts were recorded for this clonotype. The junction departs from the called germline gene at one end, perhaps through a read error. The chain has TRBV29-1 and TRBJ2-5; TRBD1 or TRBD2 may be the D gene (5 bases each). Looked up from germline, CDR1 is SQVTM and CDR2 is ANQGSEA. This CDR3 contains 12 residues. CDR3 sequence (DNA): TGCAGAGTTGGGACGTCACAAGAGACCCAGTACTTC. It translates to CRVGTSQETQYF.

The rearrangement links TRBV12-3 or TRBV12-4 to TRBJ2-1; TRBD2 matches at 8 bases. The CDR3 consists of 16 residues. Losses at the gene ends were 2 bases for V and 5 bases for J; bases not matched to a gene: 8. The CDR3 is CASSLRSGGPHNEQFF. The CDR3 nucleotides read TGTGCCAGCAGTTTACGAAGCGGGGGACCGCACAATGAGCAGTTCTTC.

This clonotype was seen only a few times. The rearrangement joins TRBV15 to TRBJ1-1; 7 bases line up with TRBD1. The V and J ends lost 9 bases and 0 bases, in that order; junction bases with no gene match: 10. The CDR3 sequence is 15 residues long. Germline CDR1 is LNHNV and CDR2 is YYDKDF (reference sequence). The chain's CDR3 is CATRMRTGLNTEAFF. CDR3 nucleotides: TGTGCCACGAGAATGAGGACAGGATTGAACACTGAAGCTTTCTTT.

The chain links TRBV28 to TRBJ2-7; a weak D match, TRBD2 (5 bases). The CDR3 contains 12 residues. Germline values: CDR1 MDHEN, CDR2 SYDVKM. The germline V and J ends were trimmed by 6 bases and 6 bases, with 12 bases remaining between them. The CDR3 DNA is TGTGCCAGCAGCCGTTGGACTGCCGAGCAGTACTTC. Translating it yields CASSRWTAEQYF.

The chain employs TRBV20-1 and TRBJ2-7, with D possibly being TRBD1 (6 bases). The CDR3 has 13 residues. Trimming shortened V by 4 bases and J by 4 bases, and 14 bases separated the two germline ends. Germline V CDR1 and CDR2: DFQATT, SNEGSKA (reference sequence). Here the CDR3 reads CSAMWTVSYEQYF. CDR3 coding DNA: TGCAGTGCTATGTGGACAGTCTCTTACGAGCAGTACTTC.

CDR3: CASSLAGTGATDTQYF. CDR3 in DNA: TGTGCCAGCAGCTTAGCCGGGACAGGGGCCACAGATACGCAGTATTTT. The J gene is TRBJ2-3, the V gene TRBV11-1; 10 bases fit TRBD1. Germline trimming cut 0 bases from V and 2 bases from J; bases unmatched to any gene: 2. The CDR3 sequence is 16 residues long. Germline CDR1 is SGHAT and CDR2 is FQDESV (reference sequence).

This clonotype has just a few counts. This chain links TRBV18 with TRBJ2-5, with D possibly being TRBD2 (6 bases). Trimming left V 3 bases short and J 7 bases short, with 9 bases between. The CDR3 loop spans 12 amino acids. Per the germline V gene, CDR1 is KGHSH and CDR2 is LQKENI. Written as DNA, the CDR3 is TGTGCCAGCTCACCCTCCGGGGGGACCCAGTACTTC. It specifies CASSPSGGTQYF.

This sequence joins TRBV6-1 and TRBJ1-4, with 11 bases identical to TRBD1. The V and J ends lost 6 bases and 7 bases, in that order; junction bases with no gene match: 4. CDR1 and CDR2 (germline): MNHNS, SASEGT. The CDR3 is 14 residues long. CDR3 sequence reads: CASRLGQGGEKLFF. DNA of the CDR3: TGTGCCAGCAGGCTGGGACAGGGGGGTGAAAAACTGTTTTTT.

The rearrangement joins TRBV6-2 or TRBV6-3 to TRBJ2-1, with 8 bases fitting TRBD2. The CDR3 covers 15 residues. Trimming cost V 8 bases and J 7 bases; bases outside gene matches: 13. The germline CDR1 and CDR2 sequences are MNHEY and SVGEGT. The CDR3 nucleotides are TGTGCCAGCTTGGGGCGGAGCGGGGGCCCTAATGAGCAGTTCTTC. This sequence encodes CASLGRSGGPNEQFF.

The rearrangement joins TRBV7-2 to TRBJ2-7; possibly TRBD2 for D (7 bases). The CDR3 sequence is 14 residues long. CDR1 and CDR2 (germline): SGHTA, FQGNSA. Deletions cut 7 bases from V and 7 bases from J, with 20 bases between. This CDR3 is CASNLPGGQGEQYF. The DNA for the CDR3 is TGTGCCAGCAATCTACCCGGGGGGCAGGGAGAGCAGTACTTC.

The chain couples TRBV20-1 to TRBJ2-7, with a possible D match to TRBD2 (5 bases). CDR1 is DFQATT and CDR2 is SNEGSKA in the germline V gene (reference sequence). V shed 4 bases and J shed 3 bases, with 16 bases lying between them. CDR3 length: 14 residues. CDR3 amino acids: CSATGVLGSYEQYF. The CDR3 DNA follows: TGCAGTGCTACTGGGGTACTAGGGAGCTACGAGCAGTACTTC.

The genes are TRBV18 and TRBJ2-5; possible D gene TRBD2, 5 bases. CDR3 length: 12 residues. V was trimmed by 3 bases and J by 7 bases, leaving 9 bases between them. Germline V CDR1 and CDR2: KGHSH, LQKENI. For the CDR3, the DNA is TGTGCCAGCTCACCCGACGGAGGGACCCAGTACTTC. Translation gives CASSPDGGTQYF.

The chain recombines TRBV28 with TRBJ2-6, with 7 positions matching TRBD1. The CDR3 length is 18 residues. The germline gives CDR1 MDHEN, CDR2 SYDVKM. Trimming removed 6 bases from V and 3 bases from J; junction bases left unmatched: 14. The CDR3 nucleotides are TGTGCCAGCAGGCACCGGGACAGAGCCCTCGGTGGGGCCAACGTCCTGACTTTC. This encodes CASRHRDRALGGANVLTF.

V is TRBV12-3 or TRBV12-4 and J is TRBJ2-7; no reliable D call. The CDR3 is made up of 15 amino acids. V was cut by 1 base and J by 0 bases, with 10 bases left in between. In DNA form, the CDR3 reads TGTGCCAGCAGTTTAGTGGGTAGAGGCTCCTACGAGCAGTACTTC. As protein: CASSLVGRGSYEQYF.

The CDR3 DNA follows: TGCGCCAGCAGCTTGACAGCCTACCCCTCCTACAATGAGCAGTTCTTC. As protein: CASSLTAYPSYNEQFF. V and J are TRBV5-1 and TRBJ2-1; unclear D gene. The V end was cut by 1 base, the J end by 0 bases, with 11 bases between. The CDR3 has 16 residues. CDR1 SGHRS and CDR2 YFSETQ come from the germline V gene.

This clonotype appeared a few times. The rearrangement uses TRBV5-1 and TRBJ1-1; TRBD1 is a possible D gene (6 bases). The V end lost 0 bases, the J end lost 5 bases, and 17 bases lay between the germline ends. Germline V gene sequence: CDR1 SGHRS, CDR2 YFSETQ. The CDR3 extends over 16 amino acids. The CDR3 DNA reads as TGCGCCAGCAGCTTGGACTTAGGGGGGGCTGGAACTGAAGCTTTCTTT. This translates into CASSLDLGGAGTEAFF.

The genes are TRBV12-3 or TRBV12-4 and TRBJ2-1, with 10 bases matching TRBD1. V was pared by 3 bases and J by 6 bases, with 11 bases of the junction left unmatched. This CDR3 spans 17 amino acids. For the CDR3, the DNA is TGTGCCAGCAGTTTCGTGATATCCGGGACAGGGGTCAATGAGCAGTTCTTC. Translated: CASSFVISGTGVNEQFF.

This clonotype was found a few times. The CDR3 reads CASSLRARGPDTQYF. The DNA of the CDR3 is TGTGCCAGCAGCTTAAGGGCTAGGGGCCCAGATACGCAGTATTTT. The genes are TRBV11-1 and TRBJ2-3; perhaps TRBD1 as D (5 bases). V was clipped by 2 bases and J by 4 bases, with 13 bases between them. Germline V CDR1 and CDR2: SGHAT, FQDESV (reference sequence). The CDR3 is 15 amino acids.

In its sample, this clonotype was seen a few times. The chain joins TRBV24-1 to TRBJ2-3, with 11 bases identical to TRBD1. The CDR3 is 15 residues long. V was clipped by 5 bases and J by 4 bases; unmatched bases: 4. CDR1 KGHDR and CDR2 SFDVKD come from the germline V gene. CDR3 protein: CATSGTGGLADTQYF. The CDR3 DNA is TGTGCCACCAGTGGGACAGGGGGCCTCGCAGATACGCAGTATTTT.

There are a few counts of this clonotype. The CDR3 loop is CASRTGTGIYEQYF. The CDR3 coding sequence is TGTGCCAGCAGAACCGGGACAGGGATCTACGAGCAGTACTTC. This chain joins TRBV6-1 and TRBJ2-7; 9 bases fit TRBD1. Per germline, CDR1 MNHNS and CDR2 SASEGT. V shed 6 bases and J 3 bases; nucleotides not matched to a gene: 6. The CDR3 consists of 14 residues.